The 26 T cell receptor beta chains reported below all come from one sample, sequenced in a study of T-cell reconstitution after alpha-beta-depleted transplantation in children. The library targeted TCRbeta and was prepared with unique molecular identifiers. TCRdb ran MiXCR on the PCR reads and lists one entry per CDR3 protein. The sample yields about 440,000 distinct CDR3 sequences, 43% seen once. The source was PBMCs, collected before TCRalphabeta/CD19-depleted stem cell transplant. The receptors were gathered from a girl aged 2 to 10 with aplastic anemia, due to receive a stem cell transplant.

The CDR3 loop reads CSASLQGGMNTEAFF. The DNA of the CDR3 is TGCAGTGCTAGCTTACAGGGAGGTATGAACACTGAAGCTTTCTTT. J is TRBJ1-1 and V is TRBV20-1; a possible D gene is TRBD1 (6 bases). Germline V gene lookup returns CDR1 DFQATT and CDR2 SNEGSKA (reference sequence). The CDR3 is 15 residues long. Trimming pared 3 bases from V and 0 bases from J, leaving 14 bases between.

The CDR3 DNA sequence: TGTGCCAGCACCGCTCTAGCGGGTGACACCGGGGAGCTGTTTTTT. Encoded protein: CASTALAGDTGELFF. The chain links TRBV7-9 to TRBJ2-2, with 8 bases fitting TRBD2. Germline-derived CDR1 and CDR2 are SEHNR and FQNEAQ (reference sequence). This CDR3 region has 15 residues. J gave up 3 bases and V 7 bases, and 7 bases lay outside the gene matches.

This clonotype showed up just a few times. The chain links TRBV6-1 to TRBJ2-7; 9 bases line up with TRBD2. The ends lost 7 bases at V and 4 bases at J; junction bases unmatched: 8. Germline loops: CDR1 MNHNS, CDR2 SASEGT. The CDR3 totals 14 residues. CDR3 loop: CASTLSGSIYEQYF. The CDR3 nucleotides read TGTGCCAGCACCCTTAGCGGGAGTATTTACGAGCAGTACTTC.

V and J are TRBV28 and TRBJ2-3; D is uncertain. The germline V gene encodes CDR1 MDHEN and CDR2 SYDVKM. V was shortened by 1 base and J by 1 base, with 12 bases between the two germline ends. This CDR3 comprises 16 residues. As DNA, the CDR3 is TGTGCCAGCAGTTTATCTGGGATGATCGGCACAGATACGCAGTATTTT. This gives the protein CASSLSGMIGTDTQYF.

The CDR3 DNA reads as TGTGCCAGCAGTGCCCCAGGACAGTACGGGGGAAATGAGCAGTTCTTC. Amino acid sequence: CASSAPGQYGGNEQFF. The chain has TRBV2 and TRBJ2-1; D assignment may be TRBD1 or TRBD2 (6 bases each). The germline V and J ends were trimmed by 4 bases and 7 bases, with 20 bases remaining between them. The CDR3 sequence is 16 residues long. Germline CDR1 reads SNHLY; CDR2 reads FYNNEI.

This chain connects TRBV6-1 to TRBJ2-1; D tentatively reads TRBD1 or TRBD2 (6 bases each). From germline, CDR1 is MNHNS and CDR2 SASEGT. The ends were cut back, 6 bases at V and 6 bases at J, with 18 bases in the middle. There are 15 residues in the CDR3. The CDR3: CASREGVARVNEQFF. The CDR3 DNA reads as TGTGCCAGCAGGGAGGGGGTTGCCAGAGTCAATGAGCAGTTCTTC.

V and J are TRBV20-1 and TRBJ2-1, with 7 bases identical to TRBD2. Trimming cost V 5 bases and J 7 bases; bases outside gene matches: 14. Germline values: CDR1 DFQATT, CDR2 SNEGSKA (reference sequence). This CDR3 is 15 amino acids long. CDR3 nucleotides: TGCAGTGCTTTCCTTTCAGCGGGGTGGAGGAATGAGCAGTTCTTC. It yields the protein CSAFLSAGWRNEQFF.

This clonotype was observed a few times. The rearrangement joins TRBV4-2 to TRBJ1-2; D not certain. CDR1 and CDR2 (germline): LGHNA, YNFKEQ. CDR3 length: 15 amino acids. V was cut by 0 bases and J by 4 bases, with 12 bases left in between. Here the CDR3 reads CASSQEIRGPYGYTF. In DNA, the CDR3 is TGTGCCAGCAGCCAAGAGATCCGCGGCCCCTATGGCTACACCTTC.

This clonotype was observed once. The V call is TRBV7-2, the J call TRBJ2-3; 7 bases match TRBD1. Germline CDR1 reads SGHTA; CDR2 reads FQGNSA. The junction had 10 bases not matched to a gene; V was cut back by 6 bases and J by 1 base. CDR3 length: 16 residues. CDR3 DNA sequence: TGTGCCAGCAGAGCCACGGGACAGTTTCGCACAGATACGCAGTATTTT. It is translated as CASRATGQFRTDTQYF.

This clonotype has a count of ten or more. The chain joins TRBV5-1 to TRBJ2-1; 7 nucleotides align to TRBD2. Per germline, CDR1 SGHRS and CDR2 YFSETQ. The ends lost 2 bases at V and 1 base at J; junction bases unmatched: 6. This CDR3 is built from 16 residues. This CDR3 reads CASSFSAGRSYNEQFF. In nucleotides, the CDR3 is TGCGCCAGCAGCTTCTCAGCGGGAAGGTCCTACAATGAGCAGTTCTTC.

This clonotype was seen only a few times. The chain joins TRBV18 to TRBJ2-7; D call uncertain. From germline, CDR1 is KGHSH and CDR2 LQKENI. Trimming removed 4 bases at V and 1 base at J, with 11 bases between. The CDR3 contains 14 residues. The CDR3, as DNA: TGTGCCAGCTCACACGGAGACTGGTCCTACGAGCAGTACTTC. The encoded protein is CASSHGDWSYEQYF.

The rearrangement uses TRBV7-8 and TRBJ2-1, with a tentative D call TRBD2 (5 bases). Trimming stripped 0 bases from V and 0 bases from J, with 12 bases between. The germline V gene encodes CDR1 SGHVS and CDR2 FQNEAQ. CDR3 size: 17 residues. This chain's CDR3 is CASSLARRVTSYNEQFF. The CDR3 bases are TGTGCCAGCAGCTTAGCGCGGCGGGTCACCTCCTACAATGAGCAGTTCTTC.

This clonotype was detected many times. The V and J genes are TRBV5-1 and TRBJ1-2, with 7 bases aligning to TRBD1. The CDR3 is 14 amino acids. The J segment lost 6 bases and the V segment lost 3 bases, leaving 8 bases of the junction unmatched. Germline CDR1 is SGHRS and CDR2 is YFSETQ. The CDR3 coding sequence is TGCGCCAGCAGCTCGGACAGGTCATGGAATGGCTACACCTTC. Protein sequence: CASSSDRSWNGYTF.

The rearrangement links TRBV7-3 to TRBJ2-3; 13 bases are shared with TRBD2. CDR3 size: 17 residues. Germline V CDR1 and CDR2: SGHTA, FQGTGA. The V segment lost 5 bases and the J segment 2 bases; nucleotides outside the gene matches: 7. The CDR3 DNA reads as TGTGCCAGCAGCCCCCGGACTAGCGGGGGAAACACAGATACGCAGTATTTT. Protein product: CASSPRTSGGNTDTQYF.

The chain uses TRBV7-9 and TRBJ2-1; 15 nucleotides line up with TRBD2. Germline V CDR1 and CDR2: SEHNR, FQNEAQ (reference sequence). Germline trimming cut 5 bases from V and 8 bases from J; bases unmatched to any gene: 10. The CDR3 runs to 17 residues. CDR3 in DNA: TGTGCCAGCAGCGCCTCCGGGACTAGCGGGGGGAAGGATGAGCAGTTCTTC. It translates to CASSASGTSGGKDEQFF.

This clonotype was recorded a few times. This may be a read error: a much more frequent sequence differs by one nucleotide. This chain links TRBV7-9 with TRBJ2-1; D might be TRBD2 (5 bases). Germline V CDR1 and CDR2: SEHNR, FQNEAQ (reference sequence). The CDR3 length is 15 residues. V was clipped by 4 bases and J by 0 bases, with 10 bases between them. CDR3 sequence (DNA): TGTGCCAGCAGCTATAGCGAAACCTCCTACAATGAGCAGTTCTTC. Translation gives CASSYSETSYNEQFF.

This clonotype came up many times. Germline is not matched at one junction end, which may reflect a read error. This chain connects TRBV12-3 or TRBV12-4 to TRBJ1-1, with D unresolved. This CDR3 has 13 residues. CDR3 residues: CASSLGLNTEAFF. Here the CDR3 DNA reads TGTGCCAGCAGCTTAGGCCTGAACACTGAAGCTTTCTTT.

A remark on this clonotype: Being one base from a much bigger clone, this may be a read error. The CDR3 sequence is CASSLRLAGGLRTDTQYF. The CDR3 DNA reads as TGTGCCAGCAGTTTACGACTAGCGGGAGGGCTGAGGACAGATACGCAGTATTTT. V and J are TRBV12-3 or TRBV12-4 and TRBJ2-3; the match to TRBD2 covers 14 bases. The trim removed 2 bases at V and 3 bases at J, leaving 7 bases unmatched. The CDR3 loop spans 18 amino acids.

The sample holds a few counts of this clonotype. The chain couples TRBV12-3 or TRBV12-4 to TRBJ2-1; TRBD2 matches 10 bases. Unmatched junction bases numbered 6, after V lost 1 base and J lost 0 bases. This CDR3 spans 18 amino acids. This CDR3 is CASSLVLAGVSSYNEQFF. CDR3 nucleotide sequence: TGTGCCAGCAGTTTAGTTCTAGCGGGGGTAAGCTCCTACAATGAGCAGTTCTTC.

This clonotype was seen a single time. This chain joins TRBV29-1 and TRBJ2-4, with D perhaps TRBD1 or TRBD2 (6 bases each). The V and J ends lost 6 bases and 8 bases respectively, with 17 bases between them. This CDR3 region has 13 residues. Germline-derived CDR1 and CDR2 are SQVTM and ANQGSEA. The CDR3 DNA follows: TGCAGCGTGACCGGGGGCCTCCGGGACATTCAGTACTTC. Translating it yields CSVTGGLRDIQYF.

This clonotype was observed a handful of times. V and J are TRBV4-2 and TRBJ2-2; TRBD2 matches 10 bases. V shed 0 bases and J 4 bases; nucleotides not matched to a gene: 8. Germline V CDR1 and CDR2: LGHNA, YNFKEQ. CDR3 length: 18 residues. This CDR3 reads CASSQDDLAGAVTGELFF. The CDR3 DNA reads TGTGCCAGCAGCCAAGATGACCTAGCGGGAGCGGTCACCGGGGAGCTGTTTTTT.

The chain couples TRBV6-5 to TRBJ2-5; 10 bases agree with TRBD1. Trimming took 4 bases from V and 2 from J; bases not matched to a gene: 10. This CDR3 region has 17 residues. The V gene's germline CDR1 is MNHEY and CDR2 SVGAGI. The CDR3 DNA reads TGTGCCAGCAGTTGGGGGACAGGGGCCTTGGCACAAGAGACCCAGTACTTC. Translated, it gives CASSWGTGALAQETQYF.

The V gene is TRBV28, the J gene TRBJ2-7, with unresolved D. The CDR3 consists of 12 residues. V dropped 6 bases and J dropped 6 bases, with 12 bases sitting between them. The germline V gene has CDR1 MDHEN and CDR2 SYDVKM. CDR3 region: CASSLPASEQYF. Here the CDR3 DNA reads TGTGCCAGCAGCCTCCCTGCGAGCGAGCAGTACTTC. Supplemented by reference TRBV28 and TRBJ2-7, the full variable domain reads DVKVTQSSRYLVKRTGEKVFLECVQDMDHENMFWYRQDPGLGLRLIYFSYDVKMKEKGDIPEGYSVSREKKERFSLILESASTNQTSMYLCASSLPASEQYFGPGTRLTVT.

The V gene is TRBV9, the J gene TRBJ2-5; perhaps D is TRBD1 or TRBD2 (5 bases each). The germline V gene has CDR1 SGDLS and CDR2 YYNGEE. The CDR3 is made up of 16 amino acids. V was shortened by 0 bases and J by 1 base, with 13 bases between the two germline ends. The CDR3 sequence: CASSVGAVGPQETQYF. The CDR3 bases are TGTGCCAGCAGCGTAGGAGCGGTGGGACCCCAAGAGACCCAGTACTTC.

This clonotype showed up just once. In nucleotides, the CDR3 is TGTGCCATCGCAGCTAGCGAGGCTAGCACCGGGGAGCTGTTTTTT. Its protein product is CAIAASEASTGELFF. This chain connects TRBV10-3 to TRBJ2-2; TRBD2 might be the D (6 bases). The CDR3 has 15 amino acids. With 8 bases removed from V and 4 bases from J, the gap between germline ends came to 17 bases. Germline V lookup: CDR1 ENHRY, CDR2 SYGVKD.

This clonotype was counted ten times or more. The chain recombines TRBV28 with TRBJ2-1; weak D call: TRBD1 (6 bases). V lost 3 bases and J lost 0, with 12 bases in between. CDR3 length equals 16 residues. CDR1 MDHEN and CDR2 SYDVKM come from the germline V gene. CDR3 sequence reads: CASSLRKGVSYNEQFF. The CDR3 coding sequence is TGTGCCAGCAGTTTGAGGAAGGGGGTCTCCTACAATGAGCAGTTCTTC.